Sequencing of this T cell receptor (beta chain) was carried out in a study of PD-L1 blockade in urothelial cancer. Time point in this sample: pretreatment peripheral blood. Using immunoSEQ multiplex PCR, the repertoire was profiled, and TCRdb retains in-frame clones only, with some absent. The sample holds tens of thousands of clones, approximately 87% seen once. The CDR3 extends over 15 amino acids. Trimming stripped 1 base from V and 2 bases from J, with 10 bases between. Per germline, CDR1 SGHNT and CDR2 YYREEE (reference sequence). This chain joins TRBV5-4 and TRBJ2-1; tentative D call: TRBD2 (6 bases). The input for sequencing was PBMCs, taken around atezolizumab (anti-PD-L1) treatment. The TCR sequence derives from a man aged 55 to 69 with urothelial cancer. The CDR3 region has the DNA TGTGCCAGCAGCTTGTCCGGGAGCCCCTACAATGAGCAGTTCTTC. Translation gives CASSLSGSPYNEQFF.